This entry is about one T cell receptor beta chain. The antigen is not known. This entry comes from a study of identical twins. The study, taken as a whole, reports: Conclusions were based on cross-sectional statistical analysis, without following the same donors. Out-of-frame alpha sequences common to twins exhibited a surplus of low generation probability. One should note that invariant MAIT and iNKT cells could partly confound zero-insertion analyses.

Trimming stripped 6 bases from V and 0 bases from J, with 12 bases between. Germline CDR1 is MNHNS and CDR2 is SASEGT. The CDR3 is 16 amino acids. TCRdb reprocessed the 5' RACE reads with MiXCR, giving one entry per CDR3 protein. The sample lists hundreds of thousands of distinct CDR3 sequences; 6.1% were seen once. What was sequenced was naive T cells sorted from blood. The chain joins TRBV6-1 to TRBJ2-6; TRBD2 might be the D (5 bases). This receptor was taken from a man aged 18 to 35 in good health. The DNA for the CDR3 is TGTGCCAGCAGACTAGAGGCTCTCTCTGGGGCCAACGTCCTGACTTTC. It specifies CASRLEALSGANVLTF.